A single sample is the source of the 5 T cell receptor beta chains below, sequenced in a study of Graves' ophthalmopathy and Graves' hyperthyroidism. Amplification targeted the TCR beta CDR3 regions, with RNA transcripts as the source material. The library came from an HTBI-primed first-round RT-PCR and a second-round multiplex PCR. TCRdb independently ran MiXCR on the multiplex PCR reads; one entry per CDR3 protein. The sample lists around 170,000 distinct CDR3 sequences, about 40% occurring once. The sample was peripheral blood. The receptor set was obtained from a middle-aged woman with Graves' ophthalmopathy.

The chain combines TRBV7-2 with TRBJ1-5; 8 bases are shared with TRBD1. This CDR3 is built from 15 residues. Germline CDR1 reads SGHTA; CDR2 reads FQGNSA. With 2 bases clipped from V and 6 bases from J, the junction kept 6 bases outside the gene matches. CDR3 region: CASSLQGQGGQPQHF. The CDR3 DNA is TGTGCCAGCAGCTTACAAGGACAGGGCGGTCAGCCCCAGCATTTT.

A word on this clonotype: At one boundary the junction diverges from the germline segment, which might be a read error. The gene calls are TRBV6-1 and TRBJ2-2; 12 bases align to TRBD2. This CDR3 comprises 16 residues. In germline, CDR1 is MNHNS, CDR2 SASEGT. The CDR3 DNA reads as TGCGCCAGCAGCTGGACTAGCGGGAAACGGGCCGGGGAGCTGTTTTTT. Translating it yields CASSWTSGKRAGELFF.

This clonotype appeared many times. The chain joins TRBV19 to TRBJ2-2, with D tentatively TRBD1 (6 bases). Germline V gene data show CDR1 as LNHDA and CDR2 as SQIVND (reference sequence). V lost 3 bases to trimming and J lost 8 bases, with 13 bases between them. This CDR3 is 14 amino acids long. The CDR3 region has the DNA TGTGCCAGTAGTATGGAGACAGGCTTTGGGGAGCTGTTTTTT. This gives the protein CASSMETGFGELFF.

This clonotype was seen at least ten times. The chain combines TRBV30 with TRBJ2-1; 7 bases map to TRBD1. Germline V gene lookup returns CDR1 GTSNPN and CDR2 SVGIG (reference sequence). This CDR3 is 15 amino acids long. V lost 0 bases, J lost 9 bases, and 11 bases stayed unmatched. The CDR3 coding sequence is TGTGCCTGGAGTGTCTACAGGGGCTCCCGAGGTGAGCAGTTCTTC. This encodes CAWSVYRGSRGEQFF.

This clonotype came up many times. This may arise from a read error, as a much more abundant clone is one base away. The V gene is TRBV6-2 or TRBV6-3, the J gene TRBJ2-7; maybe TRBD2 (5 bases). This CDR3 has 15 amino acids. Germline-derived CDR1 and CDR2 are MNHEY and SVGEGT. CDR3 region: CASTPSAGDGYEQHF. Written as DNA, the CDR3 is TGTGCCAGCACCCCCTCGGCGGGCGATGGCTACGAGCAGCACTTC.